Only one count was recorded for the clone carrying this T cell receptor (beta chain). Its matching antigen is unknown. The sample originates from a study of cytomegalovirus exposure and HLA in healthy donors. Study-wide points: Cytomegalovirus-associated status was assigned to approximately 160 TCR beta chains. Confirmation in vitro established that a few CMV-associated chains were specific for CMV antigens. For most TCR sequences rarity was the rule, although some public TCRs occurred in many donors.

The CDR3 totals 16 residues. CDR1 is SQVTM and CDR2 is ANQGSEA in the germline V gene. J was trimmed by 6 bases and V by 4 bases; bases with no gene match: 14. The donors formed part of the roughly 120-subject validation cohort, distinct from the roughly 620-subject first cohort. The assay was immunoSEQ multiplex PCR, and TCRdb's table has in-frame clones only and misses some. The sample has 90,000 to 110,000 clones; approximately 86% are singletons. The chain has TRBV29-1 and TRBJ2-7; 11 bases line up with TRBD2. The sample taken for sequencing was PBMCs. This clonotype was sampled from a young woman in good health and CMV-seropositive. CDR3 DNA sequence: TGCAGCGTTGGAACTAGCGGGAGCCCCCTCGCGTCCGAGCAGTACTTC. Protein sequence: CSVGTSGSPLASEQYF.